There are a few counts of the clone carrying this T cell receptor (beta chain). Its target is not known. The data originate from a study of T cells in Graves' hyperthyroidism and ophthalmopathy. Findings and caveats of the study: Median prediction lead before ophthalmopathy onset was 6 to 8 months with the model. Blood also held most thyroid clonotypes expanded beyond 0.001.

This CDR3 spans 15 amino acids. V shed 0 bases and J shed 3 bases, with 13 bases lying between them. CDR1 is SGDLS, CDR2 YYNGEE, per germline. Researchers amplified the TCR beta CDR3 regions from RNA transcripts. First-round RT-PCR of the TCR CDR3 relied on the HTBI primer set. TCRdb passed the multiplex PCR reads through MiXCR, listing each CDR3 protein once. The sample lists more than 300,000 distinct CDR3 sequences; around 18% were seen once. The sequenced sample consisted of blood. The chain links TRBV9 to TRBJ2-7; TRBD2 might be the D (7 bases). This receptor was identified in a man aged 18-30 years with Graves' ophthalmopathy. CDR3 in amino acids: CASSVDAGAVYEQYF. DNA for the CDR3: TGTGCCAGCAGCGTAGACGCGGGGGCGGTCTACGAGCAGTACTTC.